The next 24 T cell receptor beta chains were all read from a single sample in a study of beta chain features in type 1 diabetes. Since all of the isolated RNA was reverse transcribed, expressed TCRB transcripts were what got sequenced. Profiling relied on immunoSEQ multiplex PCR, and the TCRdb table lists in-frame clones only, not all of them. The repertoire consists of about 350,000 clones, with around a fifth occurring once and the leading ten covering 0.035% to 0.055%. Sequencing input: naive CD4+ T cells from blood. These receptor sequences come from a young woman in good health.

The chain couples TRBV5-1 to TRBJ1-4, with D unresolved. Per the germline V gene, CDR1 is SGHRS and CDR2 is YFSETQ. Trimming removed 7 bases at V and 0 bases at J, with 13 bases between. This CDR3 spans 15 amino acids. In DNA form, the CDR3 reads TGCGCCAGCCGAACGACGGGAACAACTAATGAAAAACTGTTTTTT. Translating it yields CASRTTGTTNEKLFF.

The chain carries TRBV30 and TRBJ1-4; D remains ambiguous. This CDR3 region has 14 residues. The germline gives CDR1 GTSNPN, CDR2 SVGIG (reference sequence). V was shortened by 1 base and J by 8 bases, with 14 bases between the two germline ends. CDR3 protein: CAWSGASIGEKLFF. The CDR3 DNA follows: TGTGCCTGGAGTGGGGCGAGTATTGGGGAAAAACTGTTTTTT.

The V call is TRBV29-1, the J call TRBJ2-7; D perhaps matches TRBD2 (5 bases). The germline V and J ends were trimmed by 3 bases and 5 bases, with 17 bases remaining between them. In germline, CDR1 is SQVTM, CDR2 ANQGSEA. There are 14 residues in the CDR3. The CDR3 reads CSVELDFKVHEQYF. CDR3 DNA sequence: TGCAGCGTTGAGTTGGACTTCAAGGTTCACGAGCAGTACTTC.

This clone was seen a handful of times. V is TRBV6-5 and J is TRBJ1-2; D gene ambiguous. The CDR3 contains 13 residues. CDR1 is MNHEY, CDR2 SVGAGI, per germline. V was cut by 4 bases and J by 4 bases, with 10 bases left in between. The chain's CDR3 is CASSSGSAYGYTF. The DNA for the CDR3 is TGTGCCAGCAGTTCGGGATCAGCCTATGGCTACACCTTC.

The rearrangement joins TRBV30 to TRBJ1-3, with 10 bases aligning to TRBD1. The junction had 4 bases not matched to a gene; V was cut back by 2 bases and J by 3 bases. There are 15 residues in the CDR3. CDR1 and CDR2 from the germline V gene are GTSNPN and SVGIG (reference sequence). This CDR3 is CAWSTTGGNGNTIYF. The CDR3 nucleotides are TGTGCCTGGAGTACGACAGGGGGCAATGGAAACACCATATATTTT.

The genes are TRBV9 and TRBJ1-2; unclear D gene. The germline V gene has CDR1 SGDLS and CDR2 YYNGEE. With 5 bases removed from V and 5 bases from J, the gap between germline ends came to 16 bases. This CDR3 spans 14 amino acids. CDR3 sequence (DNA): TGTGCCAGCAGTAAGGACGGAGGGAGGTATGGCTACACCTTC. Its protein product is CASSKDGGRYGYTF. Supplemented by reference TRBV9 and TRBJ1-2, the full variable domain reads DSGVTQTPKHLITATGQRVTLRCSPRSGDLSVYWYQQSLDQGLQFLIQYYNGEERAKGNILERFSAQQFPDLHSELNLSSLELGDSALYFCASSKDGGRYGYTFGSGTRLTVV.

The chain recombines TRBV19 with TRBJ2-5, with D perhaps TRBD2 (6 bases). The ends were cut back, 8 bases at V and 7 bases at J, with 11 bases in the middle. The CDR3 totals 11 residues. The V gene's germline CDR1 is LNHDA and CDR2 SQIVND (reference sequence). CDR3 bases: TGTGCCAGTGAGGAGGGACGGACCCAGTACTTC. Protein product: CASEEGRTQYF.

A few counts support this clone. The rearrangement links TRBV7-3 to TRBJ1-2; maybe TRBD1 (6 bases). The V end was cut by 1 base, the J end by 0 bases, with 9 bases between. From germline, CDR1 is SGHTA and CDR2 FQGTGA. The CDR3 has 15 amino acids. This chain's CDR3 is CASSLRAGANYGYTF. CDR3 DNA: TGTGCCAGCAGCTTAAGGGCAGGGGCTAACTATGGCTACACCTTC.

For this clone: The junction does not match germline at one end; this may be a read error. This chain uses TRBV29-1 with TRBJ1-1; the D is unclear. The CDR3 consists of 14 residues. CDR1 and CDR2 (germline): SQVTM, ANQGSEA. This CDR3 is CSVEGIFLGAEAFF. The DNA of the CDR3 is TGCAGCGTAGAAGGTATCTTCCTCGGGGCTGAAGCTTTCTTT.

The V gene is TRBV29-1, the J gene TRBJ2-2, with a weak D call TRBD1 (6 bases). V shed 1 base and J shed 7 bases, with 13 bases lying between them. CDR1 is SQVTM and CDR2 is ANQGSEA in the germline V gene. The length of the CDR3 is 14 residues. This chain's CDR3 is CSVEGGTGIGELFF. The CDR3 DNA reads TGCAGCGTTGAAGGCGGAACAGGGATCGGGGAGCTGTTTTTT.

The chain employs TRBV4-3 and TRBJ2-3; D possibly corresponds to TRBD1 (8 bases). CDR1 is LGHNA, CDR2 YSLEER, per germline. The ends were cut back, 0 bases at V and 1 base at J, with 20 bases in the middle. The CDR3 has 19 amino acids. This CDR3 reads CASSQDVRGPSGGTDTQYF. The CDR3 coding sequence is TGCGCCAGCAGCCAAGATGTCAGGGGGCCGAGCGGGGGCACAGATACGCAGTATTTT.

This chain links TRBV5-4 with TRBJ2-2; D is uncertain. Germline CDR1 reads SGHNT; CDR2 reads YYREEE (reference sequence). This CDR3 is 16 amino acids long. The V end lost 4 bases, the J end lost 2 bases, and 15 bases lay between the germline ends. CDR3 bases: TGTGCCAGCAGCCTGCCAGCAGGCGTTAACACCGGGGAGCTGTTTTTT. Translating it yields CASSLPAGVNTGELFF.

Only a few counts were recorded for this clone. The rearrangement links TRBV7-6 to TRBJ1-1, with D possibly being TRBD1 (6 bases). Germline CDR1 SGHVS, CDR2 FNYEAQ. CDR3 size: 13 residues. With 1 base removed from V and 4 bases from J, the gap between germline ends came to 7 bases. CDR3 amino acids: CASSLDRATEAFF. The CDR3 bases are TGTGCCAGCAGCTTAGACAGGGCCACTGAAGCTTTCTTT.

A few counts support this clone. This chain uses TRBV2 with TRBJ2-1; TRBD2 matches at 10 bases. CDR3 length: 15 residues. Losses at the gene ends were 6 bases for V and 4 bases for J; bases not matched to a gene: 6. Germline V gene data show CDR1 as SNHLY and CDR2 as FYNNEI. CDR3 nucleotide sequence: TGTGCCAGCAGCGAACTAGCGGGGTATTACAATGAGCAGTTCTTC. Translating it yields CASSELAGYYNEQFF.

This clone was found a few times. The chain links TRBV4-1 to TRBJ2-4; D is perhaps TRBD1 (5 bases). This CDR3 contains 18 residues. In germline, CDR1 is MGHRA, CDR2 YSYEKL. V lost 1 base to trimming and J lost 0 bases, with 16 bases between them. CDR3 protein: CASSQGSLTGLAKNIQYF. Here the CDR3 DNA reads TGCGCCAGCAGCCAAGGAAGTCTAACAGGCTTAGCCAAAAACATTCAGTACTTC.

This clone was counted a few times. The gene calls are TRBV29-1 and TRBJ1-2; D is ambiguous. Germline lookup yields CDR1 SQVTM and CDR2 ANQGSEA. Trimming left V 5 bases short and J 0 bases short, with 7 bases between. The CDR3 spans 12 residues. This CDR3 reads CSVSGTNYGYTF. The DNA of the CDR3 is TGCAGCGTTTCCGGGACTAACTATGGCTACACCTTC.

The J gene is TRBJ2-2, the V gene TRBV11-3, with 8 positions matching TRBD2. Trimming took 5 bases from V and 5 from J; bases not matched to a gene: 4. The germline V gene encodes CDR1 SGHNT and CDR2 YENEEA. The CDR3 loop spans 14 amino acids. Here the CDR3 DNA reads TGTGCCAGCAGCCGGGCTAGCGGGACCGGGGAGCTGTTTTTT. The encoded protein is CASSRASGTGELFF.

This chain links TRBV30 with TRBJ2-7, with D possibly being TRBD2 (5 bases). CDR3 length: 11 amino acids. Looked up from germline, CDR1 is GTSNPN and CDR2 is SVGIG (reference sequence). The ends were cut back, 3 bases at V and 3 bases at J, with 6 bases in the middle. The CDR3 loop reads CAWRSGYEQYF. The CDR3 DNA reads TGTGCCTGGAGGAGCGGCTACGAGCAGTACTTC.

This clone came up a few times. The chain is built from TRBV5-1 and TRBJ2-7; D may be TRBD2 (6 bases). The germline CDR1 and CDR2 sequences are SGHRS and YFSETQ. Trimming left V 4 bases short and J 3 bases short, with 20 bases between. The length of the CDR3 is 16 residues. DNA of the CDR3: TGCGCCAGCAGCCTCCCGGCGGGGCAGACCCACTACGAGCAGTACTTC. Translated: CASSLPAGQTHYEQYF.

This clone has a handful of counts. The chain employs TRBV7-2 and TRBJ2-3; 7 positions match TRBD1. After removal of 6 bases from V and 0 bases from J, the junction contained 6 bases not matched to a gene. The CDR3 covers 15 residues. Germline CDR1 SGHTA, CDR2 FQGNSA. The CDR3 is CASSLRGPSTDTQYF. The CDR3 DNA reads TGTGCCAGCAGTTTAAGGGGGCCTAGCACAGATACGCAGTATTTT.

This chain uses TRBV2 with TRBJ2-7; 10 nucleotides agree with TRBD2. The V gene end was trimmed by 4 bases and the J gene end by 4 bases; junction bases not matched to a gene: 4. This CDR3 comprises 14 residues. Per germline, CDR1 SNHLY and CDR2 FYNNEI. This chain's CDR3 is CASSALAGTYEQYF. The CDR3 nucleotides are TGTGCCAGCAGTGCACTAGCGGGAACTTACGAGCAGTACTTC.

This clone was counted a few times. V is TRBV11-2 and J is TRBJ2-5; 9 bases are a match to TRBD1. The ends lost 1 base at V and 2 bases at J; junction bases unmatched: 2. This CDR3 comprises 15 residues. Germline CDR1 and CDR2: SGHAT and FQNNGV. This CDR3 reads CASSLVGTGQETQYF. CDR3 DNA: TGTGCCAGCAGCTTAGTCGGGACAGGGCAAGAGACCCAGTACTTC. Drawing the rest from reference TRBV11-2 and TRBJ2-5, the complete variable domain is EAGVAQSPRYKIIEKRQSVAFWCNPISGHATLYWYQQILGQGPKLLIQFQNNGVVDDSQLPKDRFSAERLKGVDSTLKIQPAKLEDSAVYLCASSLVGTGQETQYFGPGTRLLVL.

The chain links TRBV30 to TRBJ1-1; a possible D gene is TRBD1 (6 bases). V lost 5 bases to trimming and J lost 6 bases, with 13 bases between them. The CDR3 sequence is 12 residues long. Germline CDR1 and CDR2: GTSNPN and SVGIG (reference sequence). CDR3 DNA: TGTGCCTGGGGCAGGGGAGGGTCTGAAGCTTTCTTT. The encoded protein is CAWGRGGSEAFF.

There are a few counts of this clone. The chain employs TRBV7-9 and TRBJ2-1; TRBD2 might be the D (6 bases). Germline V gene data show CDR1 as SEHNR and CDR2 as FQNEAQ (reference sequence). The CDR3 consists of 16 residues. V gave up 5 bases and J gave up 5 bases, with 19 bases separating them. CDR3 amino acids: CASSRPGGDSHNEQFF. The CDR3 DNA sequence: TGTGCCAGCAGCCGACCGGGCGGGGACTCTCACAATGAGCAGTTCTTC. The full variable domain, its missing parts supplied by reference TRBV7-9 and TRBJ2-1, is DTGVSQNPRHKITKRGQNVTFRCDPISEHNRLYWYRQTLGQGPEFLTYFQNEAQLEKSRLLSDRFSAERPKGSFSTLEIQRTEQGDSAMYLCASSRPGGDSHNEQFFGPGTRLTVL.